The rows below give T cell receptor beta chains drawn from one sample of a study of graft-versus-host responses after intestinal transplantation. Here immunoSEQ multiplex PCR was the method, and the copy in TCRdb shows in-frame clones only, minus some. The repertoire has about 90,000 clones, around 90% of them found once; the top ten carry around 0.5%. No antigens are known for them. The sequences come from unstimulated CD8+ T cells sorted from spleen or lymph node cells, collected before intestinal transplant. These receptors came from a human donor who received an intestinal transplant. Both conserved end residues are part of each CDR3. Fields, in order: D gene, V gene, J gene, clone size, CDR3 DNA, CDR3 protein. A D gene is named only where the DNA matches it firmly. Clone size is shown for a subset of rows, as once, few, many or a class of expanded clone.

>TRBD2|TRBV4-1|TRBJ2-7|few
TGCGCCAGCAGCATTAGCGGGGGTGGTGACGAGCAGTACTTC
CASSISGGGDEQYF
>NA|TRBV28|TRBJ1-3|NA
TGTGCCAGCAGCACATTTATTGCCTCTGGAAACACCATATATTTT
CASSTFIASGNTIYF
>NA|TRBV18|TRBJ2-7|NA
TGTGCCAGCTCACCTGGGGCGGCCTCGAACTACGAGCAGTACTTC
CASSPGAASNYEQYF
>NA|TRBV30|TRBJ1-1|few
TGTGCCTGGAGTGTATACGGGTCCACTGAAGCTTTCTTT
CAWSVYGSTEAFF
>NA|TRBV5-1|TRBJ2-3|NA
TGCGCCAGCAGCTATCGTTTAGAGACAGATACGCAGTATTTT
CASSYRLETDTQYF
>TRBD1|TRBV15|TRBJ2-5|NA
TGTGCCACCAGCAAACCTGGCAGGGGGCTGGGGGAGACCCAGTACTTC
CATSKPGRGLGETQYF
>NA|TRBV6-1|TRBJ2-3|NA
TGTGCCAGCAGTGAATTAGGTTCCAGGGCTTTTACAGATACGCAGTATTTT
CASSELGSRAFTDTQYF
>NA|TRBV19|TRBJ1-4|NA
TGTGCCAGTAGTCCCATCGGGGGGCGAAATGAAAAACTGTTTTTT
CASSPIGGRNEKLFF
>NA|TRBV5-1|TRBJ2-1|NA
TGCGCCAGCAGCTACGAGACAGTTTTACCGATTGTCGATGAGCAGTTCTTC
CASSYETVLPIVDEQFF
>NA|TRBV25-1|TRBJ2-2|NA
TGTGCCAGCAGTGAATTGGGAGACACCGGGGAGCTGTTTTTT
CASSELGDTGELFF
>TRBD2|TRBV13|TRBJ2-7|NA
TGTGCCAGCAGCTCCACGGGACTAGCGGGGGACGAGCAGTACTTC
CASSSTGLAGDEQYF
>NA|TRBV9|TRBJ1-1|NA
TGTGCCAGCAGCGCCTACTCAGGAGGGAACACTGAAGCTTTCTTT
CASSAYSGGNTEAFF
>TRBD1|TRBV27|TRBJ1-2|NA
TGTGCCAGCAGGGTCGACAGGGGCTATGGCTACACCTTC
CASRVDRGYGYTF
>NA|TRBV5-1|TRBJ1-1|NA
TGCGCCAGCAGCTTTTTGCTCCGGGACACCATGAACACTGAAGCTTTCTTT
CASSFLLRDTMNTEAFF
>TRBD2|TRBV7-9|TRBJ2-7|NA
TGTGCCAGCAGCAAGCGGGACCAACCCTACGAGCAGTACTTC
CASSKRDQPYEQYF
>NA|TRBV6-5|TRBJ2-3|NA
TGTGCCAGCAGTTACCGTGCTCCAACCCAGTCAGATACGCAGTATTTT
CASSYRAPTQSDTQYF
>NA|TRBV27|TRBJ2-7|NA
TGTGCCAGCAGTTTAGGAAGGGGTGGCGACGAGCAGTACTTC
CASSLGRGGDEQYF
>NA|TRBV11-2|TRBJ2-2|once
TGTGCCAGCAGCCTAAAACCTCGGACATCGAACACCGGGGAGCTGTTTTTT
CASSLKPRTSNTGELFF
>TRBD1|TRBV9|TRBJ2-6|NA
TGTGCCAGCAGCACACAGGGGGGAGGCTCTGGGGCCAACGTCCTGACTTTC
CASSTQGGGSGANVLTF
>NA|TRBV4-2|TRBJ1-3|NA
TGTGCCAGCAGCCAAGGCTTCGACAGTTACTCTGGAAACACCATATATTTT
CASSQGFDSYSGNTIYF
>TRBD1|TRBV6-1|TRBJ1-1|NA
TGTGCCAGCAGTGGAGACAGGGGTAACACTGAAGCTTTCTTT
CASSGDRGNTEAFF
>NA|TRBV28|TRBJ2-5|NA
TGTGCCAGCAGTTTACTCTGGGGAGAACGGGGGGAGACCCAGTACTTC
CASSLLWGERGETQYF
>NA|TRBV30|TRBJ2-6|NA
TGTGCCTGGGGTTCGGGGGCTGGGGCCAACGTCCTGACTTTC
CAWGSGAGANVLTF
>TRBD2|TRBV4-1|TRBJ2-5|NA
TGCGCCAGCAGCCAAGGTTGGACTAGCGGGAGTGGGGAGACCCAGTACTTC
CASSQGWTSGSGETQYF
>NA|TRBV10-3|TRBJ1-1|NA
TGTGCCATCAGTGAAGAATCAGGGGCGACGAACACTGAAGCTTTCTTT
CAISEESGATNTEAFF
>TRBD1|TRBV4-1|TRBJ1-1|NA
TGCGCCAGCAGCGCCCGACAGGGGAACACTGAAGCTTTCTTT
CASSARQGNTEAFF
>TRBD1|TRBV28|TRBJ1-1|NA
TGTGCCAGCAGTTTATACAGGGGGATCTTGAACACTGAAGCTTTCTTT
CASSLYRGILNTEAFF
>TRBD1|TRBV9|TRBJ1-5|NA
TGTGCCAGCAGCGTTACAGGGGGGCGTCAGCCCCAGCATTTT
CASSVTGGRQPQHF
>NA|TRBV30|TRBJ2-7|NA
TGTGCCTGGAGCGGGACTTCCTCCTACGAGCAGTACTTC
CAWSGTSSYEQYF
>TRBD2|TRBV5-6|TRBJ2-5|once
TGTGCCAGCAGCCAATTAGCGGGAGTAGATCAAGAGACCCAGTACTTC
CASSQLAGVDQETQYF
>TRBD2|TRBV27|TRBJ2-1|NA
TGTGCCAGCTCGACTAGCGGGAGTTATGAGCAGTTCTTC
CASSTSGSYEQFF
>TRBD1|TRBV5-1|TRBJ2-1|NA
TGCGCCAGCACCCCGACAGGGTCCTACAATGAGCAGTTCTTC
CASTPTGSYNEQFF
>TRBD2|TRBV12-5|TRBJ2-1|NA
TGTGCTAGTGGTTTGGCGGTACTTGCCCTTAGCGGGGGGGGAGGGGATGAGCAGTTCTTC
CASGLAVLALSGGGGDEQFF
>TRBD1|TRBV5-5|TRBJ1-1|NA
TGTGCCAGCAGCTCCGACAGGGGACTCCTGGGAAGGAACACTGAAGCTTTCTTT
CASSSDRGLLGRNTEAFF
>NA|TRBV4-1|TRBJ2-1|NA
TGCGCCAGCAGCCAAGTCCTCGAGTTGAGCTCCTACAATGAGCAGTTCTTC
CASSQVLELSSYNEQFF
>NA|TRBV2|TRBJ2-7|NA
TGTGCCAGCAGTGAAACTAGCGAGCAGTACTTC
CASSETSEQYF
>NA|TRBV29-1|TRBJ1-2|NA
TGCAGCGCCGCTCACTACGATGGCTACACCTTC
CSAAHYDGYTF
>NA|TRBV7-3|TRBJ2-5|NA
TGTGCCAGCAGCTTACTAGCTGGAGAGACCCAGTACTTC
CASSLLAGETQYF
>TRBD1|TRBV2|TRBJ2-7|few
TGTGCCAGCAGTGCGTGGGACAGACACTACGAGCAGTACTTC
CASSAWDRHYEQYF
>NA|TRBV15|TRBJ1-5|NA
TGTGCCACCAGCATGGGTCGGGGCAATCAGCCCCAGCATTTT
CATSMGRGNQPQHF
>NA|TRBV4-3|TRBJ2-7|NA
TGCGCCAGCAGCCCCTTTTTTGGTAGGGGGTCCTACGAGCAGTACTTC
CASSPFFGRGSYEQYF
>TRBD1|TRBV6-4|TRBJ1-6|NA
TGTGCCAGCAGCCCGGGACAGGATACATCCCTCCACTTT
CASSPGQDTSLHF
>TRBD1|TRBV5-1|TRBJ2-3|NA
TGCGCCAGCAGCTTGGTTCGGTCTGGGACAGGGGGCACAGATACGCAGTATTTT
CASSLVRSGTGGTDTQYF
>NA|TRBV5-6|TRBJ1-5|NA
TGTGCCAGCAGCTTGGGGACGGGCGGGGGGCCGGGCAATCAGCCCCAGCATTTT
CASSLGTGGGPGNQPQHF
>TRBD2|TRBV4-1|TRBJ2-7|NA
TGCGCCAGCAGCCAGGAAACTAGCGGGGGGTCCAGAGACGAGCAGTACTTC
CASSQETSGGSRDEQYF
>NA|TRBV9|TRBJ2-1|NA
TGTGCCAGCAGCCCATATTCCGGGGGTAGATATGAGCAGTTCTTC
CASSPYSGGRYEQFF
>TRBD1|TRBV7-2|TRBJ2-1|NA
TGTGCCAGCAGACATGACAGGGTGGAATACAATGAGCAGTTCTTC
CASRHDRVEYNEQFF
>TRBD1|TRBV4-1|TRBJ2-5|NA
TGCGCCAGCAGCCTCCTACTAAGAGGGGACAGTCTACAAGAGACCCAGTACTTC
CASSLLLRGDSLQETQYF